The present T cell receptor (beta chain) was sequenced within a study of Ad26.COV2.S vaccination and SARS-CoV-2 variants. Profiled with immunoSEQ multiplex PCR; TCRdb holds only in-frame clones, not every one. The sample includes about 350,000 clones, around 92% of them seen just once. This CDR3 has 12 amino acids. Trimming left V 7 bases short and J 2 bases short, with 6 bases between. This sequence was found in a human donor who had recovered from COVID-19. The rearrangement uses TRBV12-3 or TRBV12-4 and TRBJ2-1; tentatively, D is TRBD2 (5 bases). Specimen: peripheral blood, collected after recovery from COVID-19. CDR3 loop: CASMRAYNEQFF. CDR3 DNA sequence: TGTGCCAGCATGAGGGCCTACAATGAGCAGTTCTTC.